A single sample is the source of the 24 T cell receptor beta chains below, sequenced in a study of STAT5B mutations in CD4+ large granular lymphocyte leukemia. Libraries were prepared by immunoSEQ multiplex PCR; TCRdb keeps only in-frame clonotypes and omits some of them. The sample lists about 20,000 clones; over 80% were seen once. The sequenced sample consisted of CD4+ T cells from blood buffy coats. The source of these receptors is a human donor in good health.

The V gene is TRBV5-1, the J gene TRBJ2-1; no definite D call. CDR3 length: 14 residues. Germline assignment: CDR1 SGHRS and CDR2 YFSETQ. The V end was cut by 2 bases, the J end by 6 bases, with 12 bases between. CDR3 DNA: TGCGCCAGCAGCTTACAGCCCTCCACCAATGAGCAGTTCTTC. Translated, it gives CASSLQPSTNEQFF.

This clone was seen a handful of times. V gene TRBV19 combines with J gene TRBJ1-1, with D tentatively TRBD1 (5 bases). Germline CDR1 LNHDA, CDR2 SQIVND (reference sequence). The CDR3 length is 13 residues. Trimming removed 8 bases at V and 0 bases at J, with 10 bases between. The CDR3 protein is CASGAGVNTEAFF. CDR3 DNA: TGTGCCAGTGGGGCGGGGGTGAACACTGAAGCTTTCTTT. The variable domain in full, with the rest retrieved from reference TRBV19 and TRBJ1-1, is DGGITQSPKYLFRKEGQNVTLSCEQNLNHDAMYWYRQDPGQGLRLIYYSQIVNDFQKGDIAEGYSVSREKKESFPLTVTSAQKNPTAFYLCASGAGVNTEAFFGQGTRLTVV.

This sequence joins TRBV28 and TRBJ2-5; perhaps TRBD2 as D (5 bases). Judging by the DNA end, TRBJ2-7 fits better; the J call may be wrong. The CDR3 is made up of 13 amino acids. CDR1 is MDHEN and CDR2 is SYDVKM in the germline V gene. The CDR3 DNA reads TGTGCCAGCACGCGGGTTGTGCCCTACGAGCAGTACTTC. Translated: CASTRVVPYEQYF.

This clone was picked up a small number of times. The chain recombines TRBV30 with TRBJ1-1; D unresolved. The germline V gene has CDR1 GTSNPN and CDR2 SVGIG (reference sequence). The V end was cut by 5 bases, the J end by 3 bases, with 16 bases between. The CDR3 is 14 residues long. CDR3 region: CAWASSGRDTEAFF. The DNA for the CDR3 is TGTGCCTGGGCTTCCTCGGGGAGGGACACTGAAGCTTTCTTT.

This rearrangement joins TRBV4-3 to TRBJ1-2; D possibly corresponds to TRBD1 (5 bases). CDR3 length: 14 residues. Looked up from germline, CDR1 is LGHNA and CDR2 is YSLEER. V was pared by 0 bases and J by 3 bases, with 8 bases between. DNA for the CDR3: TGCGCCAGCAGCCAAGACTGGGGGGACTATGGCTACACCTTC. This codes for CASSQDWGDYGYTF.

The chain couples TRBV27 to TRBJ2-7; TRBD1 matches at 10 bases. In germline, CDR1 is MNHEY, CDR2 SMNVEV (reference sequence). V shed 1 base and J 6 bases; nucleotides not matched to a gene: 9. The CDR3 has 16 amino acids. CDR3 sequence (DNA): TGTGCCAGCAGTTTATTAGCCGACAGGGGGCCCGTCGAGCAGTACTTC. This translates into CASSLLADRGPVEQYF.

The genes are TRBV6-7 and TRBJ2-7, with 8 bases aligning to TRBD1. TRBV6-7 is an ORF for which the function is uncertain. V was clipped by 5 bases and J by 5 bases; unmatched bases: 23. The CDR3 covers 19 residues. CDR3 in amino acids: CASSNQETRQGSSVHEQYF. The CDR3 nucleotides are TGTGCCAGCAGTAACCAAGAAACAAGACAGGGGTCTTCCGTGCACGAGCAGTACTTC.

DNA of the CDR3: TGTGCCAGCAGGGACAGGGGAAGGAGGTCTGGGGCCAACGTCCTGACTTTC. Residues: CASRDRGRRSGANVLTF. The chain has TRBV27 and TRBJ2-6; the match to TRBD1 covers 9 bases. In germline, CDR1 is MNHEY, CDR2 SMNVEV (reference sequence). Trimming took 6 bases from V and 1 from J; bases not matched to a gene: 7. The CDR3 extends over 17 amino acids.

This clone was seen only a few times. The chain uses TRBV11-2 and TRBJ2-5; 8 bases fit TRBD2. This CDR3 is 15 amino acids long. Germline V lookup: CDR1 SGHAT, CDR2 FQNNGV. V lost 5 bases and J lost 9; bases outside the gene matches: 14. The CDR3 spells CASSPRLALGGAQYF. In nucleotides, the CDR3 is TGTGCCAGCAGCCCGCGACTAGCGCTTGGGGGGGCCCAGTACTTC.

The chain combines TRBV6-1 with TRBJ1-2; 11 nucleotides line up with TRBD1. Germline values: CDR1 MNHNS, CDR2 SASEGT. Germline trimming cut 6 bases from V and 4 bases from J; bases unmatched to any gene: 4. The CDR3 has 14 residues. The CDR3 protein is CASRPGQGVYGYTF. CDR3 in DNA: TGTGCCAGCAGACCGGGACAGGGGGTCTATGGCTACACCTTC.

The chain's CDR3 is CASSSTPEDTEAFF. The CDR3 DNA is TGTGCCAGCAGTTCCACCCCCGAGGACACTGAAGCTTTCTTT. The rearrangement joins TRBV28 to TRBJ1-1; no clear D gene. This CDR3 comprises 14 residues. In germline, CDR1 is MDHEN, CDR2 SYDVKM. V lost 4 bases, J lost 3 bases, and 12 bases lay in between.

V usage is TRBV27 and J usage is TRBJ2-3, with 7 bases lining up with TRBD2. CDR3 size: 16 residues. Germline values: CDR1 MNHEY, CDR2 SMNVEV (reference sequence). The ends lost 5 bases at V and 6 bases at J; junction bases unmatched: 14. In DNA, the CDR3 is TGTGCCAGCAGTCCCCTCGGGGGAGGGCCTGTGGATACGCAGTATTTT. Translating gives CASSPLGGGPVDTQYF.

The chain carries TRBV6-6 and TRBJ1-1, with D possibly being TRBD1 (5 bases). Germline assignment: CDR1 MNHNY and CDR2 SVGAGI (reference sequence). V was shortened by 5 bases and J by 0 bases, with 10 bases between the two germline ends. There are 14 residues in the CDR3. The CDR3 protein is CASSRQRMNTEAFF. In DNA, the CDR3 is TGTGCCAGCAGTCGACAGCGCATGAACACTGAAGCTTTCTTT.

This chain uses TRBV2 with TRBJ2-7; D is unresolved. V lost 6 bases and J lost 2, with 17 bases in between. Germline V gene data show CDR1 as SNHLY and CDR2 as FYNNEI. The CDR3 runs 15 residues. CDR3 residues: CASSSVGVVPYEQYF. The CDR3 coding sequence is TGTGCCAGCAGCTCGGTCGGAGTAGTTCCCTACGAGCAGTACTTC.

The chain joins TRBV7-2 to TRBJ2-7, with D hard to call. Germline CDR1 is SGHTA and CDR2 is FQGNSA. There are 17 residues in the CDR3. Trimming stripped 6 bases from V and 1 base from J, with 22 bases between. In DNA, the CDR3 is TGTGCCAGCAGTCGCGCCAGCAGCCCCGGGTGGTCCTACGAGCAGTACTTC. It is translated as CASSRASSPGWSYEQYF.

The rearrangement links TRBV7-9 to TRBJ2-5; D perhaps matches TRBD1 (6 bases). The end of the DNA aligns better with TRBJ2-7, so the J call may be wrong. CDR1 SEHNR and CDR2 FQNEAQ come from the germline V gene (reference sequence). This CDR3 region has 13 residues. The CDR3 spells CASSLEQGYEQYF. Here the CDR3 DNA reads TGTGCCAGCAGCTTGGAACAGGGCTACGAGCAGTACTTC.

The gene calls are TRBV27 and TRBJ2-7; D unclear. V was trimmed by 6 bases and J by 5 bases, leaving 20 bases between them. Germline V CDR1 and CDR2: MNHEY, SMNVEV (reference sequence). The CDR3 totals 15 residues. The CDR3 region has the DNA TGTGCCAGCAGCAATGTTCAGATCCGTCCCCACGAGCAGTACTTC. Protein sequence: CASSNVQIRPHEQYF.

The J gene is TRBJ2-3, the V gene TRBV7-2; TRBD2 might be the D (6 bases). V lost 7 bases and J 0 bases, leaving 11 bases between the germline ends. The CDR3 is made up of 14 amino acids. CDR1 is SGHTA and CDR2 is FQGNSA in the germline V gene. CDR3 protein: CASTSGESTDTQYF. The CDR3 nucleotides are TGTGCCAGCACCTCGGGGGAGAGCACAGATACGCAGTATTTT.

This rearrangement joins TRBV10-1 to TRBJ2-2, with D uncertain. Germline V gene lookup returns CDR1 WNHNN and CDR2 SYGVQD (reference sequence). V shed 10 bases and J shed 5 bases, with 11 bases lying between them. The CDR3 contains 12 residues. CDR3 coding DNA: TGCGCCACCCGCGTTCGTACCGGGGAGCTGTTTTTT. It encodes CATRVRTGELFF.

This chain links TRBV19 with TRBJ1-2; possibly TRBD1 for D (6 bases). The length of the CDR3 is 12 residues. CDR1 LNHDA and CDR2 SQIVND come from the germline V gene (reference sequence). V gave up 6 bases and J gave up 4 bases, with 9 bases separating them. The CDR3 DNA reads TGTGCCAGTAGCGGACAGACCTATGGCTACACCTTC. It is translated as CASSGQTYGYTF. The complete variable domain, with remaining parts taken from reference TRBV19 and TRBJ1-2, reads DGGITQSPKYLFRKEGQNVTLSCEQNLNHDAMYWYRQDPGQGLRLIYYSQIVNDFQKGDIAEGYSVSREKKESFPLTVTSAQKNPTAFYLCASSGQTYGYTFGSGTRLTVV.

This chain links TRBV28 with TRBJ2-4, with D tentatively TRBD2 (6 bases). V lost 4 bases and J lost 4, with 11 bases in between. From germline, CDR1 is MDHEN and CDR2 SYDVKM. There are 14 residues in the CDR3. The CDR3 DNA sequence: TGTGCCAGCAGTTCGGGAGAACCAAAAAACATTCAGTACTTC. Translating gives CASSSGEPKNIQYF.

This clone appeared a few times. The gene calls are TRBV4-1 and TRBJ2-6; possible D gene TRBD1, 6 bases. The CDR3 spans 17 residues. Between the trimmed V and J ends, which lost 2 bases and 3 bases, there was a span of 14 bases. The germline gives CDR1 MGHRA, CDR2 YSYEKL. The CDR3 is CASSQNIRGFGANVLTF. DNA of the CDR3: TGCGCCAGCAGCCAAAACATCAGGGGCTTTGGGGCCAACGTCCTGACTTTC.

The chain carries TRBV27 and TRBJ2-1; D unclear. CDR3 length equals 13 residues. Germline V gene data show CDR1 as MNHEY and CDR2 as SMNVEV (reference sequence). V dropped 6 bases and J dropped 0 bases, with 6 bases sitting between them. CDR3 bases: TGTGCCAGCAGACCCAACTCCTACAATGAGCAGTTCTTC. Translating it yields CASRPNSYNEQFF.

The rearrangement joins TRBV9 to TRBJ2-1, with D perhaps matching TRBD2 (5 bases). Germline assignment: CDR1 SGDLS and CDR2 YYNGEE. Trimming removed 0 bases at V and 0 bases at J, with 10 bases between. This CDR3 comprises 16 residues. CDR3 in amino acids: CASSVAPGSSYNEQFF. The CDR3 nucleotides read TGTGCCAGCAGCGTAGCTCCGGGGAGCTCCTACAATGAGCAGTTCTTC.